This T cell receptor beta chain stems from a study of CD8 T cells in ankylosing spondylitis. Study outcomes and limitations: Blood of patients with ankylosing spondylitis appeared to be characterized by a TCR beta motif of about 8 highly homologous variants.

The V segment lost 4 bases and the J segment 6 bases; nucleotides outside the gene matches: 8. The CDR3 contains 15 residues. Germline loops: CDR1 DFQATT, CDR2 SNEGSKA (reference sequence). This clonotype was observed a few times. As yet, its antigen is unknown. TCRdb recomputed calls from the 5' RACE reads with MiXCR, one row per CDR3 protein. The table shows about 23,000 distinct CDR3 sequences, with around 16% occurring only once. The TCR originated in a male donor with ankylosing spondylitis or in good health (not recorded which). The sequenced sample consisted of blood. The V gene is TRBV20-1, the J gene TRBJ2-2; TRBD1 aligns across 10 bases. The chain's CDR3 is CSANRRTGGAGELFF. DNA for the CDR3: TGCAGTGCTAATCGAAGGACAGGGGGGGCCGGGGAGCTGTTTTTT.